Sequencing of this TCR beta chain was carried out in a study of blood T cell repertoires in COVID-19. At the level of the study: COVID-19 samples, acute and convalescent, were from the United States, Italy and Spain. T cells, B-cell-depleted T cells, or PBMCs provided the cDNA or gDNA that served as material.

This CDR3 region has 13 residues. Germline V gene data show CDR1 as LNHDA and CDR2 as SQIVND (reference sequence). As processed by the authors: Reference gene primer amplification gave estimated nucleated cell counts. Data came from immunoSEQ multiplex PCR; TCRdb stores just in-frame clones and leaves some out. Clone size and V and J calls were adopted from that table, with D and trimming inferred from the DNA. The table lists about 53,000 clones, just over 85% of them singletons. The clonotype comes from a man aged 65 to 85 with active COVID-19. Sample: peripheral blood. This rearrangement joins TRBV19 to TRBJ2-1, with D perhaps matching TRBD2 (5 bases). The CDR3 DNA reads TGTGCTTCTCGGGGAGCCGCCTACAATGAGCAGTTCTTC. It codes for CASRGAAYNEQFF. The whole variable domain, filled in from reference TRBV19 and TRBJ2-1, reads DGGITQSPKYLFRKEGQNVTLSCEQNLNHDAMYWYRQDPGQGLRLIYYSQIVNDFQKGDIAEGYSVSREKKESFPLTVTSAQKNPTAFYLCASRGAAYNEQFFGPGTRLTVL.